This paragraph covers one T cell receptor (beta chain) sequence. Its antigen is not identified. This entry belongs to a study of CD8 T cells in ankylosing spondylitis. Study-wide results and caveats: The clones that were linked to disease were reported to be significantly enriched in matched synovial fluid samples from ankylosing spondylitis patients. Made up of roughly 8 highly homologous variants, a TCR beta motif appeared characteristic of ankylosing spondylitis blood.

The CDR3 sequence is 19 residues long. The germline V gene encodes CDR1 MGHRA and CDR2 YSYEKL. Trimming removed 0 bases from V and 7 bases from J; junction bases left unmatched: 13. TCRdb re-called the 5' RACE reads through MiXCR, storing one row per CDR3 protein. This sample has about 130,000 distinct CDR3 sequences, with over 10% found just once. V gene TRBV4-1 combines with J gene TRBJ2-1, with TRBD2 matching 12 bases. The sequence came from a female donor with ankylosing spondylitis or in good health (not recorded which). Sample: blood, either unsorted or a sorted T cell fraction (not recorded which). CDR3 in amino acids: CASSQERGTSGFSGNEQFF. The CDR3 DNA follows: TGCGCCAGCAGCCAAGAGAGGGGGACTAGCGGGTTTAGTGGGAATGAGCAGTTCTTC.